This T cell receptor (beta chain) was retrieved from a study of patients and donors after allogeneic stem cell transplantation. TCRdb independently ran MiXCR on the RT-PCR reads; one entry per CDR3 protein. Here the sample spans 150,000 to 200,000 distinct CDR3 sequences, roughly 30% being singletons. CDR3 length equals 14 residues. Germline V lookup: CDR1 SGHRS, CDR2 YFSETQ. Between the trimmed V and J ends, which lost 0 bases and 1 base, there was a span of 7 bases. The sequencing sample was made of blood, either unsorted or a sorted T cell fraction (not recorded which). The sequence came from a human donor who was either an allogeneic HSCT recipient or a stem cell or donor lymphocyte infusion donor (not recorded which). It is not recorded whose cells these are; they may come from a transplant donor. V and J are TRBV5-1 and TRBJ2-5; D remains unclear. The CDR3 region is CASSLDYPQETQYF. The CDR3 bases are TGCGCCAGCAGCTTGGACTACCCCCAAGAGACCCAGTACTTC.